The entry below describes one T cell receptor (beta chain). Its antigen is undetermined. Assay: immunoSEQ multiplex PCR; the TCRdb copy retains only in-frame clones and omits some. This sample has around 45,000 clones, with about 80% found just once. The sample originates from a study of memory CD4+ T cells and cytomegalovirus serostatus. As for the study in general: Healthy Belgian adult donors included several CMV-positive and fewer than 25 CMV-negative people. Broader study findings: CD4+ memory repertoires contained about 40% of the roughly 150 reported CMV TCRbeta sequences. The CMV-associated TCR signature appears largely within the CD4+ memory repertoire.

V lost 0 bases to trimming and J lost 5 bases, with 8 bases between them. From germline, CDR1 is SGHNT and CDR2 YYREEE (reference sequence). This CDR3 is built from 13 residues. Single viable CD3+CD4+CD8-CD45RO+ cells were sorted as the memory CD4+ T cells. CD4+ T cells were isolated by positive magnetic selection. The V gene is TRBV5-4, the J gene TRBJ2-5, with D unclear. This clonotype was sampled from an adult in good health and CMV-seronegative. The specimen was memory CD4+ T cells from blood. The CDR3 loop reads CASSLDVSETQYF. The CDR3, as DNA: TGTGCCAGCAGCTTGGACGTGAGTGAGACCCAGTACTTC.